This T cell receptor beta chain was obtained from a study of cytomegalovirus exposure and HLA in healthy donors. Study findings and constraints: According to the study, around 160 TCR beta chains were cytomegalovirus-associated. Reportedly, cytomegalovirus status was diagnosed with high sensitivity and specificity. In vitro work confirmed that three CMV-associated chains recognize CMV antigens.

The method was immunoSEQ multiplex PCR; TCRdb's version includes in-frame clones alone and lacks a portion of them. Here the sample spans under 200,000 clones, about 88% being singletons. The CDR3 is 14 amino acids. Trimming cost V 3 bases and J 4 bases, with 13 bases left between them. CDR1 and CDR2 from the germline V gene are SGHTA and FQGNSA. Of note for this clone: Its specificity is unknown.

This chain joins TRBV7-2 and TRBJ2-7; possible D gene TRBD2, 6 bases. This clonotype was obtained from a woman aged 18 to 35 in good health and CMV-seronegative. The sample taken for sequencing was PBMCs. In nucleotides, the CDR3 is TGTGCCAGCAGCTTTGACGCGGCGGGGTACGAGCAGTACTTC. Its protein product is CASSFDAAGYEQYF.